This T cell receptor (beta chain) was sequenced for a study of blood T cells in healthy people across ages. Alongside a J-beta primer mix, a sample-barcoded 5' primer served in a second PCR lasting about 7 to 11 cycles. TCRdb re-analysed the 5' RACE reads in MiXCR, keeping a single row per CDR3 protein. The table includes 1.5 million to 1.9 million distinct CDR3 sequences, approximately 43% detected once. Germline assignment: CDR1 SGHVS and CDR2 FQNEAQ. The CDR3 spans 16 residues. With 3 bases removed from V and 3 bases from J, the gap between germline ends came to 17 bases. Drawing of peripheral blood yielded 8.5 to 10 milliliters from each donor. There are a few counts of this clonotype. Antigen unknown. Findings and caveats of the study: The authors considered diversity estimates from one million T cells to be underestimates.

Material for sequencing was blood. The sequence derives from a woman aged 18-29 years in good health. This chain uses TRBV7-8 with TRBJ1-1; a possible D gene is TRBD1 (6 bases). The CDR3 bases are TGTGCCAGCAGCTTGGGCAGGGGCTCTCTCGACACTGAAGCTTTCTTT. Its translation is CASSLGRGSLDTEAFF. The whole variable domain, remainder taken from reference TRBV7-8 and TRBJ1-1, is GAGVSQSPRYKVAKRGQDVALRCDPISGHVSLFWYQQALGQGPEFLTYFQNEAQLDKSGLPSDRFFAERPEGSVSTLKIQRTQQEDSAVYLCASSLGRGSLDTEAFFGQGTRLTVV.